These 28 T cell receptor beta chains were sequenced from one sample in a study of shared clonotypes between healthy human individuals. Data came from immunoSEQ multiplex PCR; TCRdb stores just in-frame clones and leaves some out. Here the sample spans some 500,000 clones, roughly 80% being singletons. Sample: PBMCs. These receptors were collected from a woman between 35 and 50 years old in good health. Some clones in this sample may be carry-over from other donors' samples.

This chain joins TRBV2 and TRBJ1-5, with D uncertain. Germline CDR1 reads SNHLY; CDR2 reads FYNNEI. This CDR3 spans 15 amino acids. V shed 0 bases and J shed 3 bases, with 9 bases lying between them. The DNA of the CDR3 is TGTGCCAGCAGTGAAGCGCCGGGGAACAATCAGCCCCAGCATTTT. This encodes CASSEAPGNNQPQHF.

The CDR3, as DNA: TGTGCCAGCAGCTTAAACTTGGGGGCCAACGTCCTGACTTTC. Its translation: CASSLNLGANVLTF. This rearrangement joins TRBV7-3 to TRBJ2-6; no definite D call. CDR1 SGHTA and CDR2 FQGTGA come from the germline V gene. This CDR3 has 14 residues. V was trimmed by 1 base and J by 4 bases, leaving 5 bases between them.

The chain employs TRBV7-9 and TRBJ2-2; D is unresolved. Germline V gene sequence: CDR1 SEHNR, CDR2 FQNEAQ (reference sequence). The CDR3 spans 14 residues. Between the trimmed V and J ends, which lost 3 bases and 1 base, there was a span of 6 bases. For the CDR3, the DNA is TGTGCCAGCAGCTTTAACAAGAACACCGGGGAGCTGTTTTTT. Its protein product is CASSFNKNTGELFF.

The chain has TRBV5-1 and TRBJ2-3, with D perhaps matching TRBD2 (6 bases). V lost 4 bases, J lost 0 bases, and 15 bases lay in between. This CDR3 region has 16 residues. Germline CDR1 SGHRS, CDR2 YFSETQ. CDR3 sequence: CASSPPLALSTDTQYF. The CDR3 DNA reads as TGCGCCAGCAGCCCTCCCCTAGCGCTAAGCACAGATACGCAGTATTTT.

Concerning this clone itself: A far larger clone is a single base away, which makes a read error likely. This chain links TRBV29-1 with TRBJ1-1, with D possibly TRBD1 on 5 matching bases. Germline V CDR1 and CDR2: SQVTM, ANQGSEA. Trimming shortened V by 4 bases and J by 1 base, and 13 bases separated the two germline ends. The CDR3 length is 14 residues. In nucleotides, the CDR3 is TGCAGCGTTGCCCCCGGGGCGTCGAACACTGAAGCTTTCTTT. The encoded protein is CSVAPGASNTEAFF. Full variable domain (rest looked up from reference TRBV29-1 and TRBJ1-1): SAVISQKPSRDICQRGTSLTIQCQVDSQVTMMFWYRQQPGQSLTLIATANQGSEATYESGFVIDKFPISRPNLTFSTLTVSNMSPEDSSIYLCSVAPGASNTEAFFGQGTRLTVV.

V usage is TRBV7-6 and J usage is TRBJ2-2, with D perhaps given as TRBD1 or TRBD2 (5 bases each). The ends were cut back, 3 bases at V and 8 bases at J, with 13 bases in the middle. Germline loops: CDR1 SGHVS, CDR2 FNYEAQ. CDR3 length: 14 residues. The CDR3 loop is CASSLRGTVGELFF. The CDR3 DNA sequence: TGTGCCAGCAGCTTGAGAGGGACGGTGGGGGAGCTGTTTTTT.

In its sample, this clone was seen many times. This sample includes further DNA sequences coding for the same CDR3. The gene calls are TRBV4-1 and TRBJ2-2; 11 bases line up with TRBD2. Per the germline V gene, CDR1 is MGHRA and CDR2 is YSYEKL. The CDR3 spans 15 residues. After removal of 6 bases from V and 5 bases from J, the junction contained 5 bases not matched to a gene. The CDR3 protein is CASRLAGGGTGELFF. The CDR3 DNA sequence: TGCGCCAGCAGGCTAGCGGGAGGTGGTACCGGGGAGCTGTTTTTT.

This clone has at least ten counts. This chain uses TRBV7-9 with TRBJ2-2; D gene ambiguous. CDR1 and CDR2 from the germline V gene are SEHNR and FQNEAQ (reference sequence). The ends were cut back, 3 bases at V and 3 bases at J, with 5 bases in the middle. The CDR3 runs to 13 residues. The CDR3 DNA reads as TGTGCCAGCAGCTTTGATTACACCGGGGAGCTGTTTTTT. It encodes CASSFDYTGELFF.

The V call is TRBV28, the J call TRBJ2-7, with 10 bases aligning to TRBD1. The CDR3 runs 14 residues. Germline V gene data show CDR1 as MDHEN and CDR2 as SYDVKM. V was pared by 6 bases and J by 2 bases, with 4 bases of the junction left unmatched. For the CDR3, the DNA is TGTGCCAGCAGCGGGACAGGGGAAGCCTACGAGCAGTACTTC. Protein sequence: CASSGTGEAYEQYF.

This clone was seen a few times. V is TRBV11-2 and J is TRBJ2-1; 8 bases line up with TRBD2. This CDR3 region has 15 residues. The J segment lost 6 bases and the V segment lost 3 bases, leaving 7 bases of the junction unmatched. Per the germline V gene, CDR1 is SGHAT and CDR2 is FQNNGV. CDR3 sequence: CASSFLAGWGNEQFF. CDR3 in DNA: TGTGCCAGCAGCTTTTTAGCGGGATGGGGCAATGAGCAGTTCTTC.

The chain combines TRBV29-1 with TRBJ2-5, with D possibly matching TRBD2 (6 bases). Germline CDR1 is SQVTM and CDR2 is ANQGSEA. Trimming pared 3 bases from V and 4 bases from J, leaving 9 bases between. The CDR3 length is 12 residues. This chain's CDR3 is CSVDAGIETQYF. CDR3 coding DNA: TGCAGCGTTGATGCGGGAATAGAGACCCAGTACTTC.

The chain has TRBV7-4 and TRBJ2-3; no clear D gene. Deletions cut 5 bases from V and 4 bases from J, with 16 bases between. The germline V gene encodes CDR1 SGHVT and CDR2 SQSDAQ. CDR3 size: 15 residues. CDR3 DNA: TGTGCCAGCAGCCCCGGTACCTCCCGGGCAGATACGCAGTATTTT. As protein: CASSPGTSRADTQYF.

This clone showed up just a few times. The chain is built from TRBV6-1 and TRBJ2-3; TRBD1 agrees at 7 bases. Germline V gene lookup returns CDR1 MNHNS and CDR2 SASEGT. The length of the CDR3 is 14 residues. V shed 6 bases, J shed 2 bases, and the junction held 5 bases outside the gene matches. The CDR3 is CASRSTGNTDTQYF. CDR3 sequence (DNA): TGTGCCAGCAGGTCGACAGGGAACACAGATACGCAGTATTTT.

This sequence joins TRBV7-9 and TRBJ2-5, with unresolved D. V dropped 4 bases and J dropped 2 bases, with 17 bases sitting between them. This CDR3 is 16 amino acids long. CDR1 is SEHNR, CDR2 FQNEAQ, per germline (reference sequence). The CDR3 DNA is TGTGCCAGCAGCTCCTCACAACCGACACGTCAAGAGACCCAGTACTTC. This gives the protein CASSSSQPTRQETQYF.

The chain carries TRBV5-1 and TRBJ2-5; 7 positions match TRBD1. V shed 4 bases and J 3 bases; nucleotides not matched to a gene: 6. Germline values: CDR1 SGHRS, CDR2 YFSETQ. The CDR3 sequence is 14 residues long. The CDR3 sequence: CASSPLGTEETQYF. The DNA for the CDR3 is TGCGCCAGCAGCCCGCTGGGGACAGAAGAGACCCAGTACTTC. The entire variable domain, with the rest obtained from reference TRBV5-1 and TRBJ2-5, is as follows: KAGVTQTPRYLIKTRGQQVTLSCSPISGHRSVSWYQQTPGQGLQFLFEYFSETQRNKGNFPGRFSGRQFSNSRSEMNVSTLELGDSALYLCASSPLGTEETQYFGPGTRLLVL.

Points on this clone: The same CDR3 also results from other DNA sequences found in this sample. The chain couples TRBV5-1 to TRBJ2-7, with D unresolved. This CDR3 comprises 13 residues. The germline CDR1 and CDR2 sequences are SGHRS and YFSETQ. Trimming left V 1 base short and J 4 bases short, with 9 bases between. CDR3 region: CASSLSAAYEQYF. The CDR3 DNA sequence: TGCGCCAGCAGCTTGTCTGCGGCGTACGAGCAGTACTTC.

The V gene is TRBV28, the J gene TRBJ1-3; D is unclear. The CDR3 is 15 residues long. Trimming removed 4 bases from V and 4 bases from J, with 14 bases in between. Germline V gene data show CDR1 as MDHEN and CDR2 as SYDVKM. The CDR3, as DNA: TGTGCCAGCAGTTCGGGAATTCGGCACGGAAACACCATATATTTT. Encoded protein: CASSSGIRHGNTIYF.

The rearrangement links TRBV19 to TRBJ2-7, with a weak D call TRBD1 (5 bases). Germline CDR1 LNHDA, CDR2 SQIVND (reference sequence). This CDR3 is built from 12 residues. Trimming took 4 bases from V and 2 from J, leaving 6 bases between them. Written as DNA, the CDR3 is TGTGCCAGTAGTACAGGGACCTACGAGCAGTACTTC. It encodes CASSTGTYEQYF.

CDR3 sequence reads: CASSLGHDLYNEQFF. CDR3 bases: TGTGCCAGCAGCTTGGGCCACGACCTTTACAATGAGCAGTTCTTC. The rearrangement uses TRBV5-4 and TRBJ2-1; D unresolved. The length of the CDR3 is 15 residues. Germline V gene sequence: CDR1 SGHNT, CDR2 YYREEE (reference sequence). The germline V and J ends were trimmed by 0 bases and 4 bases, with 11 bases remaining between them.

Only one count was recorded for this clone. The CDR3 loop is CSAGNQPQHF. CDR3 DNA sequence: TGCAGTGCCGGAAATCAGCCCCAGCATTTT. The rearrangement links TRBV20-1 to TRBJ1-5; D gene uncertain. The CDR3 is 10 residues long. Trimming removed 6 bases from V and 4 bases from J, with 4 bases in between. Germline V lookup: CDR1 DFQATT, CDR2 SNEGSKA (reference sequence).

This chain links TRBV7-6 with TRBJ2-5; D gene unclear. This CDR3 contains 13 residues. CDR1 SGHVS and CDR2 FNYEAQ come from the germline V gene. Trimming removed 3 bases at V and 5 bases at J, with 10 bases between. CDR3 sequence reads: CASSFGFGETQYF. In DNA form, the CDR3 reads TGTGCCAGCAGCTTTGGGTTCGGGGAGACCCAGTACTTC. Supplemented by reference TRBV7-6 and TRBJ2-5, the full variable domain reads GAGVSQSPRYKVTKRGQDVALRCDPISGHVSLYWYRQALGQGPEFLTYFNYEAQQDKSGLPNDRFSAERPEGSISTLTIQRTEQRDSAMYRCASSFGFGETQYFGPGTRLLVL.

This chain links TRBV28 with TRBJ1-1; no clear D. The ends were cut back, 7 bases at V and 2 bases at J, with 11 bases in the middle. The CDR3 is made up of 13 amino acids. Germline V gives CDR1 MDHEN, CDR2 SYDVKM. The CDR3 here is CASILATNTEAFF. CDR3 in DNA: TGTGCCAGCATCCTGGCTACCAACACTGAAGCTTTCTTT.

DNA of the CDR3: TGTGCCTACCAGGGGCTAGCGGGAGTGGGGGAGCTGTTTTTT. Its translation: CAYQGLAGVGELFF. The genes are TRBV30 and TRBJ2-2, with TRBD2 matching over 10 bases. The CDR3 runs 14 residues. V shed 7 bases, J shed 8 bases, and the junction held 10 bases outside the gene matches. Germline CDR1 is GTSNPN and CDR2 is SVGIG (reference sequence).

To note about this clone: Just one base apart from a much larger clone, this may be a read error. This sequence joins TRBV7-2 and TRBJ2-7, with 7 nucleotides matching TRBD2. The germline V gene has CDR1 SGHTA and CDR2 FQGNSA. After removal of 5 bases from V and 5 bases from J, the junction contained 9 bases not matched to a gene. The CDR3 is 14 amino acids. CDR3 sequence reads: CTSSQDRDYHEQYF. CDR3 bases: TGTACCAGCAGCCAAGACCGGGACTACCACGAGCAGTACTTC.

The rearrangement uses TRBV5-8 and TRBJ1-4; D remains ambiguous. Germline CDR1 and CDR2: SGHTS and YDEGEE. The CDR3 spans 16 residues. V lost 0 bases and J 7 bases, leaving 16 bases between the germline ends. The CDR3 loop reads CASSLGLVGRGEKLFF. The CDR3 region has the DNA TGTGCCAGCAGCTTGGGGCTTGTAGGACGGGGTGAAAAACTGTTTTTT.

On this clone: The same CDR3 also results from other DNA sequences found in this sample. CDR3 residues: CASSTGTGNTGELFF. The CDR3 bases are TGCGCCAGCAGCACCGGGACAGGGAACACCGGGGAGCTGTTTTTT. This sequence joins TRBV5-1 and TRBJ2-2; the match to TRBD1 covers 8 bases. Trimming cost V 4 bases and J 1 base; bases outside gene matches: 3. The CDR3 has 15 residues. Germline V CDR1 and CDR2: SGHRS, YFSETQ.

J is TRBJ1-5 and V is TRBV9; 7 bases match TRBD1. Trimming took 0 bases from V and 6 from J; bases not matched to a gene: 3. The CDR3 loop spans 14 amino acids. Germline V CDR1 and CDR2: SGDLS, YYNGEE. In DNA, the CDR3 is TGTGCCAGCAGCGTAGCCCCAGGGGGTCAGCCCCAGCATTTT. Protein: CASSVAPGGQPQHF. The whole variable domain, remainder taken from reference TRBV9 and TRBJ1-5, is DSGVTQTPKHLITATGQRVTLRCSPRSGDLSVYWYQQSLDQGLQFLIQYYNGEERAKGNILERFSAQQFPDLHSELNLSSLELGDSALYFCASSVAPGGQPQHFGDGTRLSIL.

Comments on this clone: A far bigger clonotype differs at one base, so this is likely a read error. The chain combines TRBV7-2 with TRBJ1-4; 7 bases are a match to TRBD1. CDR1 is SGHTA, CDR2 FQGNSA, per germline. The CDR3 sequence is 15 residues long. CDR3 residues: CAGSSGGETNEKLFF. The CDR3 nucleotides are TGTGCCGGCAGCTCAGGGGGGGAAACTAATGAAAAACTGTTTTTT.